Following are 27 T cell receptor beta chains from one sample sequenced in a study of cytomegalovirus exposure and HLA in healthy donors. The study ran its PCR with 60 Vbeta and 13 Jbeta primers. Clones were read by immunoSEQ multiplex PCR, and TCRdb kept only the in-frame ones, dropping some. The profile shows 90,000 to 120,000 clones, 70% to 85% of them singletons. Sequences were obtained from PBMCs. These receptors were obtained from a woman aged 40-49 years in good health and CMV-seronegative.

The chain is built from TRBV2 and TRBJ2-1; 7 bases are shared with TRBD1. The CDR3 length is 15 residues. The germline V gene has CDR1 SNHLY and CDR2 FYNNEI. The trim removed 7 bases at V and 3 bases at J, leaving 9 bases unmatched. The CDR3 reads CASIPPGQSYNEQFF. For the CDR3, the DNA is TGTGCCAGCATCCCCCCGGGACAGAGCTACAATGAGCAGTTCTTC.

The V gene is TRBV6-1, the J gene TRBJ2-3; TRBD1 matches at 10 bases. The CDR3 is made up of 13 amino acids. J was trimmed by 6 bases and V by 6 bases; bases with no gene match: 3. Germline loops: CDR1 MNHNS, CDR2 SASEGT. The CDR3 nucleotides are TGTGCCAGCAGGGGACAGGGGAGGGATACGCAGTATTTT. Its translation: CASRGQGRDTQYF.

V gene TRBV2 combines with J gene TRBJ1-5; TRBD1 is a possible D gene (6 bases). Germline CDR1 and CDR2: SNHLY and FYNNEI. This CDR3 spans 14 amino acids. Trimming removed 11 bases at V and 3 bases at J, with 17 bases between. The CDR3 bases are TGTGCCGGCTCCGGGACACGGGTCAATCAGCCCCAGCATTTT. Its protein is CAGSGTRVNQPQHF.

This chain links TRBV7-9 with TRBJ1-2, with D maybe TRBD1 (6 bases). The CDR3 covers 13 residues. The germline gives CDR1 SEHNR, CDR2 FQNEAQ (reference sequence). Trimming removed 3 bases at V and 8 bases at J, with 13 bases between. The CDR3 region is CASSFITGRGYTF. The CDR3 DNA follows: TGTGCCAGCAGCTTTATAACAGGGAGAGGCTACACCTTC.

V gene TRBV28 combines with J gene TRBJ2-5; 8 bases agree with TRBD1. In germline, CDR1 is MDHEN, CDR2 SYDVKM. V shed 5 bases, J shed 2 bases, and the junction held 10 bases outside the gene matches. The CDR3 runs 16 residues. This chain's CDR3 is CASSPETGEAQETQYF. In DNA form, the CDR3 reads TGTGCCAGCAGTCCGGAGACAGGGGAGGCGCAAGAGACCCAGTACTTC. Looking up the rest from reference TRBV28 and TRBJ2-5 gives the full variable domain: DVKVTQSSRYLVKRTGEKVFLECVQDMDHENMFWYRQDPGLGLRLIYFSYDVKMKEKGDIPEGYSVSREKKERFSLILESASTNQTSMYLCASSPETGEAQETQYFGPGTRLLVL.

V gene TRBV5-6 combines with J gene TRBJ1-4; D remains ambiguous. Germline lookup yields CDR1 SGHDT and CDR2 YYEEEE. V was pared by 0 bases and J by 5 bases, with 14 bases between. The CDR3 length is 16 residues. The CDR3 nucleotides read TGTGCCAGCAGCTTGGATGGCAGCACGACAAATGAAAAACTGTTTTTT. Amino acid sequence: CASSLDGSTTNEKLFF.

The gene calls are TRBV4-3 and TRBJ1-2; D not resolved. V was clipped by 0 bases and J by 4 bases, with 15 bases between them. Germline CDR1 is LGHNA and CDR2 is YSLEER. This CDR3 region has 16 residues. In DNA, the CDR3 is TGCGCCAGCAGCCAAGAAGTCGGTTTGATTGGCTATGGCTACACCTTC. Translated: CASSQEVGLIGYGYTF.

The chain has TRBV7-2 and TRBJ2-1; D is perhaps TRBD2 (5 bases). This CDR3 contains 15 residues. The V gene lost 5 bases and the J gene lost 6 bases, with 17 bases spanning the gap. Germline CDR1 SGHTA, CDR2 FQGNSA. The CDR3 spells CASSRTASRPNEQFF. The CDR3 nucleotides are TGTGCCAGCAGCAGAACCGCTAGCAGGCCCAATGAGCAGTTCTTC.

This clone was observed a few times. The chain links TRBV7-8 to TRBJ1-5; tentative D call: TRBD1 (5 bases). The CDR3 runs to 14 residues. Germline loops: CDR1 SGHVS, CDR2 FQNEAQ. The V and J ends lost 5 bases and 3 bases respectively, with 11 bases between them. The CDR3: CASSATGYNQPQHF. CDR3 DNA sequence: TGTGCCAGCAGCGCCACAGGCTACAATCAGCCCCAGCATTTT.

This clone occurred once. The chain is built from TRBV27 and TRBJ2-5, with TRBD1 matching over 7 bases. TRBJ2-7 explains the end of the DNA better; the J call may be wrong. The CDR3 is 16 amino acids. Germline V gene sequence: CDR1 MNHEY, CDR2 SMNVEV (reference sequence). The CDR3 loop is CASSPPTGPSSYEQYF. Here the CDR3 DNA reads TGTGCCAGCAGTCCCCCGACAGGGCCCAGCTCCTACGAGCAGTACTTC.

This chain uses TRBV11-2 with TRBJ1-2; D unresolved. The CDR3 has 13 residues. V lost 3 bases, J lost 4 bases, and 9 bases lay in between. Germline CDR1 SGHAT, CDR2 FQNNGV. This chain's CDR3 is CASSLITSYGYTF. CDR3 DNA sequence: TGTGCCAGCAGCTTGATTACCAGCTATGGCTACACCTTC.

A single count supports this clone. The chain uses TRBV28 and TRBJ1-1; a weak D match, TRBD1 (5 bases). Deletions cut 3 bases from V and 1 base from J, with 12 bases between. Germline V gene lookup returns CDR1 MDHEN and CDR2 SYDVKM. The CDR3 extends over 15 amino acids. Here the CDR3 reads CASSFRRGSNTEAFF. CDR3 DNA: TGTGCCAGCAGTTTCAGGAGGGGTTCGAACACTGAAGCTTTCTTT.

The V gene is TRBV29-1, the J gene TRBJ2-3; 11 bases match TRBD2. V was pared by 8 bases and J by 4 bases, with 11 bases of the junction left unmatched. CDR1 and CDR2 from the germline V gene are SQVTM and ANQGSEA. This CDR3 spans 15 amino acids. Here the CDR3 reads CSPVILAGGPDTQYF. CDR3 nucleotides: TGCAGCCCCGTTATATTAGCGGGAGGGCCAGATACGCAGTATTTT.

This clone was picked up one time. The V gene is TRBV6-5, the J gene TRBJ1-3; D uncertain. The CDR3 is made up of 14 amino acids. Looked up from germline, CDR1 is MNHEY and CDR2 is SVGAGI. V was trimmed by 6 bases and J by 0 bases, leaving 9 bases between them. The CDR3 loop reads CASRGSLSGNTIYF. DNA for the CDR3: TGTGCCAGCAGGGGCAGTCTCTCTGGAAACACCATATATTTT.

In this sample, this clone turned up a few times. The CDR3 DNA is TGTGCCAGCAGTGAACAGGGTTACGAGCAGTACTTC. Translating gives CASSEQGYEQYF. This chain joins TRBV6-1 and TRBJ2-7, with a weak D call TRBD1 (5 bases). Germline CDR1 reads MNHNS; CDR2 reads SASEGT. This CDR3 comprises 12 residues. V shed 2 bases and J shed 4 bases, with 6 bases lying between them.

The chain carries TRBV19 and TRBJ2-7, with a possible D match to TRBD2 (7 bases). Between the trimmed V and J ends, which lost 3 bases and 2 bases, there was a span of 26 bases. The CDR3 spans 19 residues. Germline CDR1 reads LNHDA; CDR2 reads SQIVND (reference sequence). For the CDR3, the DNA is TGTGCCAGTAGTATTGCCGCAGGCGGGGGCCTCCGAGACCCCTACGAGCAGTACTTC. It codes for CASSIAAGGGLRDPYEQYF.

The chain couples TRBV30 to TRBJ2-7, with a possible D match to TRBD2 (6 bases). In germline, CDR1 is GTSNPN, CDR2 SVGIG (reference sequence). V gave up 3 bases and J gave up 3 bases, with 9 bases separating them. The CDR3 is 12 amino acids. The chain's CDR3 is CAWRRGGYEQYF. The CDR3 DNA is TGTGCCTGGAGGAGGGGAGGCTACGAGCAGTACTTC.

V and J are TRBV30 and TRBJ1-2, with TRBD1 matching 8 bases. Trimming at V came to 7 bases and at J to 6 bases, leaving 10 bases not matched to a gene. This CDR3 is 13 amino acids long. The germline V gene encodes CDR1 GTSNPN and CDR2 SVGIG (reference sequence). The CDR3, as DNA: TGTGCCTCGAAGACAGGGGTGGAAAATGGCTACACCTTC. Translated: CASKTGVENGYTF.

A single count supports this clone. This CDR3 reads CAWRSSTGVGTEAFF. The CDR3 DNA sequence: TGTGCCTGGAGGTCCTCGACAGGGGTGGGCACTGAAGCTTTCTTT. The gene calls are TRBV30 and TRBJ1-1; TRBD1 aligns across 8 bases. The V and J ends lost 3 bases and 4 bases, in that order; junction bases with no gene match: 10. Germline lookup yields CDR1 GTSNPN and CDR2 SVGIG (reference sequence). The CDR3 is 15 amino acids.

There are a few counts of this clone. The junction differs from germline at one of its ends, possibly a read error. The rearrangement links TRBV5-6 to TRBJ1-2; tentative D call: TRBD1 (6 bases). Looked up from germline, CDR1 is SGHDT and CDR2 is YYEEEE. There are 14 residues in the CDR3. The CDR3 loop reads CASLLQGITLSLFF. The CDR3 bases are TGTGCCAGTCTCCTGCAGGGGATAACTTTATCGCTCTTCTTC. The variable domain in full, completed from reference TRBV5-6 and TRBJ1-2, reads DAGVTQSPTHLIKTRGQQVTLRCSPKSGHDTVSWYQQALGQGPQFIFQYYEEEERQRGNFPDRFSGHQFPNYSSELNVNALLLGDSALYLCASLLQGITLSLFFGSGTRLTVV.

CDR3 nucleotide sequence: TGCGCCAGCAGCCAGGGTGACAGGGACTCTGGAAACACCATATATTTT. The encoded protein is CASSQGDRDSGNTIYF. This chain connects TRBV4-1 to TRBJ1-3; 7 bases fit TRBD1. The CDR3 extends over 16 amino acids. Trimming removed 3 bases from V and 0 bases from J; junction bases left unmatched: 5. Germline CDR1 MGHRA, CDR2 YSYEKL.

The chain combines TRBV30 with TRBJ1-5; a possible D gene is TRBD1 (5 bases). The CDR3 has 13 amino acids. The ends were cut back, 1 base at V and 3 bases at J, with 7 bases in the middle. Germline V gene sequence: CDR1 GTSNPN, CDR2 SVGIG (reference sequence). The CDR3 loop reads CAWSEGHNQPQHF. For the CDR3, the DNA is TGTGCCTGGAGTGAAGGACACAATCAGCCCCAGCATTTT.

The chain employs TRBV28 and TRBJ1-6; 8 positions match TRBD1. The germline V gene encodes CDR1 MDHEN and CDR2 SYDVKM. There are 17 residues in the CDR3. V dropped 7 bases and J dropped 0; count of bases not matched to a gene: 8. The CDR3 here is CASKRTGLSSYNSPLHF. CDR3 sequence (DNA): TGTGCCAGCAAAAGGACAGGGCTGAGCTCCTATAATTCACCCCTCCACTTT.

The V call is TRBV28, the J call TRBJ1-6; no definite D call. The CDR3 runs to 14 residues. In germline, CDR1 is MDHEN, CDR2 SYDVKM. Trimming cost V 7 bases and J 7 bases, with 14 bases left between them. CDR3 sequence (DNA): TGTGCCAGCAAACCAGACATGAAAAATTCACCCCTCCACTTT. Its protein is CASKPDMKNSPLHF.

CDR3 nucleotide sequence: TGTGCCAGCAGTCTCGGGACAGGTGGTGAGAACACTGAAGCTTTCTTT. This translates into CASSLGTGGENTEAFF. This rearrangement joins TRBV28 to TRBJ1-1; the match to TRBD1 covers 8 bases. After removal of 5 bases from V and 1 base from J, the junction contained 9 bases not matched to a gene. CDR1 and CDR2 from the germline V gene are MDHEN and SYDVKM. The CDR3 is made up of 16 amino acids.

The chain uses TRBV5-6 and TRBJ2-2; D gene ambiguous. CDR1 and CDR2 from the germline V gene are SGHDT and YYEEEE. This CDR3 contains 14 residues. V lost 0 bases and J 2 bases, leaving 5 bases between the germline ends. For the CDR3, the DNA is TGTGCCAGCAGCTTGGACAGAAACACCGGGGAGCTGTTTTTT. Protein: CASSLDRNTGELFF.

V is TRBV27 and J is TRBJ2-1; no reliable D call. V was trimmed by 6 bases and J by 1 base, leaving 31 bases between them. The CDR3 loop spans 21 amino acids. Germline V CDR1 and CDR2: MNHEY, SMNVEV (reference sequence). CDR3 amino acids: CASRLTFIRVNGVLSYNEQFF. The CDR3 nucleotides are TGTGCCAGCAGACTAACGTTCATACGCGTTAATGGAGTATTATCCTACAATGAGCAGTTCTTC.